Ten or more counts support the clone carrying this T cell receptor (beta chain). Its antigen is unidentified. The germline CDR1 and CDR2 sequences are MGHDK and SYGVNS. V shed 6 bases, J shed 3 bases, and the junction held 5 bases outside the gene matches. CDR3 length: 14 residues. The authors made TCR beta libraries by quantitative 5'-RACE with molecular barcodes. In TCRdb, the 5' RACE reads were re-called with MiXCR into one record per CDR3 protein. The repertoire holds around 230,000 distinct CDR3 sequences, with approximately 7.6% as singletons. The data were obtained in a study of CD8 T cells in ankylosing spondylitis. Study observations and caveats: Researchers report that disease-linked clones proved CD8+ and relatively rare in peripheral blood. Blood of patients with ankylosing spondylitis appeared to be characterized by a TCR beta motif of 8 or 9 highly homologous variants. A number of the motif variants had already been described in reactive arthritis synovial fluid and blood.

Sample: blood, either unsorted or a sorted T cell fraction (not recorded which). The chain is built from TRBV25-1 and TRBJ1-5, with 7 bases matching TRBD1. The TCR was taken from a female donor with ankylosing spondylitis or in good health (not recorded which). In nucleotides, the CDR3 is TGTGCCAGCAGAGAAACAGGGGTCAATCAGCCCCAGCATTTT. This encodes CASRETGVNQPQHF. Combining the CDR3 with reference TRBV25-1 and TRBJ1-5 gives the whole variable domain EADIYQTPRYLVIGTGKKITLECSQTMGHDKMYWYQQDPGMELHLIHYSYGVNSTEKGDLSSESTVSRIRTEHFPLTLESARPSHTSQYLCASRETGVNQPQHFGDGTRLSIL.